The rows below give T cell receptor beta chains drawn from one sample of a study of T cell responses to AZD1222 COVID-19 vaccine. Clones were read by immunoSEQ multiplex PCR, and TCRdb kept only the in-frame ones, dropping some. Seen here are more than 150,000 clones, 90% to 95% observed once, and the top ten hold about 1.5%. Sequencing was performed on peripheral blood, taken 28 days after the second AZD1222 dose. These receptors came from an adult who received the AZD1222 COVID-19 vaccine. CDR3s leave out the opening cysteine and the closing phenylalanine or tryptophan. The D gene is left open where the match is weak.

D	J	V	CDR3
.	TRBJ2-7	TRBV7-8	ASSFGAAYEQY
TRBD1	TRBJ1-1	TRBV7-9	ASSEGTGEAEAF
TRBD1	TRBJ2-1	TRBV2	ASSSKPGQILNEQF
TRBD1	TRBJ1-1	TRBV27	ASSAPRGRVGNTEAF
.	TRBJ2-7	TRBV19	ASRGGREQY
.	TRBJ2-1	TRBV6-5	ASNFRVGEQF
TRBD1	TRBJ1-1	TRBV19	ASSYRGPLNTEAF
.	TRBJ2-7	TRBV4-1	ASSQGKNRYEQY
.	TRBJ2-2	TRBV7-3	ASGHPDLLNTGELF
TRBD1	TRBJ1-1	TRBV27	ASKGTDRYEAF
TRBD1	TRBJ1-2	TRBV28	AVGQGVTNYGYT
.	TRBJ1-5	TRBV19	ASSIGGAQGSNQPQH
TRBD1	TRBJ2-7	TRBV7-8	ASSLYPGGYEQY
.	TRBJ1-5	TRBV18	ASSPPGGGSNQPQH
.	TRBJ1-1	TRBV9	ASSGITGSEAF
.	TRBJ1-2	TRBV4-3	ASSPKVGYGYT
TRBD1	TRBJ1-5	TRBV16	ASSPNPDRYSNQPQH
.	TRBJ2-1	TRBV5-4	ASSPPQGYNEQF
.	TRBJ1-1	TRBV6-2/TRBV6-3	ASSYSMVRKTAEAF
TRBD1	TRBJ1-1	TRBV5-8	ASSLPGRGQGTEAF